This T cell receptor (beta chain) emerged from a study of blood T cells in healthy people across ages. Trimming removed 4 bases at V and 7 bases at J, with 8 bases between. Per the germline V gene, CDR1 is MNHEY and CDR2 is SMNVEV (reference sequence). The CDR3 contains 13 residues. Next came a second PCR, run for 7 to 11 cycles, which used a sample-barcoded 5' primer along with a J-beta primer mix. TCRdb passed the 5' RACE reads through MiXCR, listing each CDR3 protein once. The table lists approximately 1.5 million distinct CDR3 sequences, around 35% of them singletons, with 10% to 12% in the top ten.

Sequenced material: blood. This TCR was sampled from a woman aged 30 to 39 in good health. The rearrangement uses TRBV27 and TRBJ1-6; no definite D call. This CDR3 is CASSWYKNSPLHF. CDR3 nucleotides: TGTGCCAGCAGTTGGTATAAGAATTCACCCCTCCACTTT.